This T cell receptor (beta chain) is from a study of response to subunit inactivated influenza vaccine. The CDR3 totals 15 residues. CDR1 SGHVS and CDR2 FQNEAQ come from the germline V gene. Trimming took 6 bases from V and 3 from J; bases not matched to a gene: 7. A single record per CDR3 protein comes from TCRdb applying MiXCR to the RT-PCR reads. The table records about 700,000 distinct CDR3 sequences, over 11% of them present only once. The source was PBMCs from blood, collected 14 to 15 days before vaccination. The chain carries TRBV7-8 and TRBJ2-1; 8 nucleotides align to TRBD2. The TCR originated in a man aged 50-60 years who received an inactivated influenza vaccine. CDR3 region: CASRPTSAVYNEQFF. The DNA for the CDR3 is TGTGCCAGCAGGCCGACTAGCGCGGTCTACAATGAGCAGTTCTTC. Combining the CDR3 with reference TRBV7-8 and TRBJ2-1 gives the whole variable domain GAGVSQSPRYKVAKRGQDVALRCDPISGHVSLFWYQQALGQGPEFLTYFQNEAQLDKSGLPSDRFFAERPEGSVSTLKIQRTQQEDSAVYLCASRPTSAVYNEQFFGPGTRLTVL.